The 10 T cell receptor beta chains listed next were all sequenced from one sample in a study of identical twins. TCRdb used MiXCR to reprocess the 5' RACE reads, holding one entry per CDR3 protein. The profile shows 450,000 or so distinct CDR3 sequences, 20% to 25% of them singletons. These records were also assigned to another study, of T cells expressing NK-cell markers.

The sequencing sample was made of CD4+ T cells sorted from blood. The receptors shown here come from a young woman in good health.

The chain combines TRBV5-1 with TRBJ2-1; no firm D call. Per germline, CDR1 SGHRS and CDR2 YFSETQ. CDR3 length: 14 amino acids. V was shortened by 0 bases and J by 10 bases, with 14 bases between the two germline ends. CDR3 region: CASSLAVGSREQFF. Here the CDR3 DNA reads TGCGCCAGCAGCTTGGCGGTAGGGTCGAGAGAGCAGTTCTTC. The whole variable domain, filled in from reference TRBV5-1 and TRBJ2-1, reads KAGVTQTPRYLIKTRGQQVTLSCSPISGHRSVSWYQQTPGQGLQFLFEYFSETQRNKGNFPGRFSGRQFSNSRSEMNVSTLELGDSALYLCASSLAVGSREQFFGPGTRLTVL.

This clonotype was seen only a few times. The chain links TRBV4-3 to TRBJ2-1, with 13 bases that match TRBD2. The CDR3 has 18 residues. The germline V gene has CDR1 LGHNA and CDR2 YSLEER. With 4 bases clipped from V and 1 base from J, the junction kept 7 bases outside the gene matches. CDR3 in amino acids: CASSLRLAGGFSYNEQFF. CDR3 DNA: TGCGCCAGCAGCCTTCGACTAGCGGGAGGATTTTCCTACAATGAGCAGTTCTTC.

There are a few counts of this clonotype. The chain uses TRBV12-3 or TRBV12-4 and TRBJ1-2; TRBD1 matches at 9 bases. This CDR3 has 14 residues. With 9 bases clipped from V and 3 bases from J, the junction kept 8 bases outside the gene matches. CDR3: CASAYGTGHYGYTF. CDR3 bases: TGTGCCAGTGCGTACGGGACAGGGCACTATGGCTACACCTTC.

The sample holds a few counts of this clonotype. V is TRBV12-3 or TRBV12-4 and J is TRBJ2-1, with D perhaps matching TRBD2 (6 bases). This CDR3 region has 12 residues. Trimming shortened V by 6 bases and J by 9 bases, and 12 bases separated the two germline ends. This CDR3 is CASSRTIREQFF. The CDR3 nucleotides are TGTGCCAGCAGCAGGACTATTCGTGAGCAGTTCTTC.

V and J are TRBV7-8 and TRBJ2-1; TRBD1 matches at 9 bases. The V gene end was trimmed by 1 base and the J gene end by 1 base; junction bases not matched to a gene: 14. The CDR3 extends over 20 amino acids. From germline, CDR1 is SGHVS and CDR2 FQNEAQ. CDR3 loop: CASSLGSYYGTGRSYNEQFF. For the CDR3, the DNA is TGTGCCAGCAGCTTAGGAAGTTACTACGGGACAGGGAGGTCCTACAATGAGCAGTTCTTC.

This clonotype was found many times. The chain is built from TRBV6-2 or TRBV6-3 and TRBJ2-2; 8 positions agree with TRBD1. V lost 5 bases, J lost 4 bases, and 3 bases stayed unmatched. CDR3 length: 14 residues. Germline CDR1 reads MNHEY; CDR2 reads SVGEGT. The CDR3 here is CASSRTGPTGELFF. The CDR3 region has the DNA TGTGCCAGCAGTAGGACAGGGCCCACCGGGGAGCTGTTTTTT.

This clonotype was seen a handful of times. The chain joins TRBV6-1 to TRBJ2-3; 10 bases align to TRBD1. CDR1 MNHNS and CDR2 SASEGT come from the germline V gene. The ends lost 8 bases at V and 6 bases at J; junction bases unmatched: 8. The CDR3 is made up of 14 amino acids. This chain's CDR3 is CASRQGALSDTQYF. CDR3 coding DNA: TGTGCCAGCCGACAGGGGGCCCTCAGTGATACGCAGTATTTT.

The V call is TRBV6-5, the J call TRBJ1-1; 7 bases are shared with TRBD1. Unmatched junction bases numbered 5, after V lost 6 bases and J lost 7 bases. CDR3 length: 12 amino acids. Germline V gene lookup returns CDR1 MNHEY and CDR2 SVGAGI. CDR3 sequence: CASSNRGFEAFF. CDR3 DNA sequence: TGTGCCAGCAGCAACAGGGGTTTTGAAGCTTTCTTT.

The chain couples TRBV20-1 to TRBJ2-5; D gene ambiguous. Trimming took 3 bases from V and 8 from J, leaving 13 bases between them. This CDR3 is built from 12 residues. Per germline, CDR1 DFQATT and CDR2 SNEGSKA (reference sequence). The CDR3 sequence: CSASGPFDTQYF. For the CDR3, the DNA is TGCAGTGCTAGCGGGCCCTTCGATACCCAGTACTTC.

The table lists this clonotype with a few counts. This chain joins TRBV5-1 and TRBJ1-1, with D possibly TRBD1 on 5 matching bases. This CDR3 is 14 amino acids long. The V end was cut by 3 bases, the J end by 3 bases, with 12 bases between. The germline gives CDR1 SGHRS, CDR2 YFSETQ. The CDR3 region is CASSSTGRDTEAFF. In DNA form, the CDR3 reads TGCGCCAGCAGCTCCACCGGCAGGGACACTGAAGCTTTCTTT.